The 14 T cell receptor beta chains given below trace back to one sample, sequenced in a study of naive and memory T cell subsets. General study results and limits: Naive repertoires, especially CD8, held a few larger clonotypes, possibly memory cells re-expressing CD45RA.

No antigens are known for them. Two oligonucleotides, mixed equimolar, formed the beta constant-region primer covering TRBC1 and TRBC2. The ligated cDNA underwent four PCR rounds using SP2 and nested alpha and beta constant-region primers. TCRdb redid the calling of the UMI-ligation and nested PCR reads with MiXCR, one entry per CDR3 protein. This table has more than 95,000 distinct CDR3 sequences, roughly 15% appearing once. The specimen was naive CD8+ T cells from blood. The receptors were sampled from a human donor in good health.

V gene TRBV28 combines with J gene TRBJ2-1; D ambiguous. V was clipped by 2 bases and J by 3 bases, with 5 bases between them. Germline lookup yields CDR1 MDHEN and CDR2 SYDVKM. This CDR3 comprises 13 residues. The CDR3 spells CASSLVSYNEQFF. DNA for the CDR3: TGTGCCAGCAGTTTAGTCAGCTACAATGAGCAGTTCTTC. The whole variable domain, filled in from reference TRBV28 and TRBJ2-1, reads DVKVTQSSRYLVKRTGEKVFLECVQDMDHENMFWYRQDPGLGLRLIYFSYDVKMKEKGDIPEGYSVSREKKERFSLILESASTNQTSMYLCASSLVSYNEQFFGPGTRLTVL.

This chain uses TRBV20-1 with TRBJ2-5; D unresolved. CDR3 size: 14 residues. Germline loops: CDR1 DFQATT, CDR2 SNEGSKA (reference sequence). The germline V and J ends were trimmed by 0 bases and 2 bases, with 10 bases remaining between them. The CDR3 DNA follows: TGCAGTGCTAGAGAGGACGGAAGGCAAGAGACCCAGTACTTC. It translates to CSAREDGRQETQYF.

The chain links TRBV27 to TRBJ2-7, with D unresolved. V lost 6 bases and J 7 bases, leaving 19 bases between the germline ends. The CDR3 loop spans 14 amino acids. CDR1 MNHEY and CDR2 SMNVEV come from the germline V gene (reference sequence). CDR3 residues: CASSNANRVWEQYF. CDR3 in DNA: TGTGCCAGCAGCAATGCAAACCGGGTGTGGGAGCAGTACTTC.

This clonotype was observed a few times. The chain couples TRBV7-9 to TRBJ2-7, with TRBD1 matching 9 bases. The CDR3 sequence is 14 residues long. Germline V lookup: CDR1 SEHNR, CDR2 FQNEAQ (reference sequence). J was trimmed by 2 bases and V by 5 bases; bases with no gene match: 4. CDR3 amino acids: CASSRTGVAYEQYF. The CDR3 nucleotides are TGTGCCAGCAGCCGGACAGGGGTTGCCTACGAGCAGTACTTC.

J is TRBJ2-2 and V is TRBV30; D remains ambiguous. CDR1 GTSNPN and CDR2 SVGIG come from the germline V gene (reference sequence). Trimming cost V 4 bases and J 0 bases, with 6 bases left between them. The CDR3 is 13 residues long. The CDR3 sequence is CAWNPANTGELFF. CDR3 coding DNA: TGTGCCTGGAACCCCGCGAACACCGGGGAGCTGTTTTTT.

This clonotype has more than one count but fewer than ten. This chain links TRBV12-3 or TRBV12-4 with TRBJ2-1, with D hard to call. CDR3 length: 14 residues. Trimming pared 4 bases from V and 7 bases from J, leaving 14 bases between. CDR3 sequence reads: CASSSSSARNEQFF. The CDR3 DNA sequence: TGTGCCAGCAGTTCCTCAAGCGCGAGGAATGAGCAGTTCTTC.

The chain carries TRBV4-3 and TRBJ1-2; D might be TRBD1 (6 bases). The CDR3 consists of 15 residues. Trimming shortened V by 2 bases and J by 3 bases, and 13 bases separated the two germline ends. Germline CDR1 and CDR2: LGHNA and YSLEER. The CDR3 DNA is TGCGCCAGCAGCCAAACGACAGGAGGCCACTATGGCTACACCTTC. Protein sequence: CASSQTTGGHYGYTF.

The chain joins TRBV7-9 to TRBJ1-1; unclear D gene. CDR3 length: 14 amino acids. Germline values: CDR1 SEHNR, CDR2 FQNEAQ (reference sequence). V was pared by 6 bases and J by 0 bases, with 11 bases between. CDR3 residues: CASRKPSVNTEAFF. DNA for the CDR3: TGTGCCAGCAGAAAGCCTTCGGTGAACACTGAAGCTTTCTTT.

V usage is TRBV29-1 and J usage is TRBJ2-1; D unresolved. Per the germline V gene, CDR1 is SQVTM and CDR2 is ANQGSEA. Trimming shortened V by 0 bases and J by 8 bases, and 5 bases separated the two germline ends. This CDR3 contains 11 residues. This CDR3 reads CSVEEYDEQFF. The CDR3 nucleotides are TGCAGCGTTGAAGAGTACGATGAGCAGTTCTTC.

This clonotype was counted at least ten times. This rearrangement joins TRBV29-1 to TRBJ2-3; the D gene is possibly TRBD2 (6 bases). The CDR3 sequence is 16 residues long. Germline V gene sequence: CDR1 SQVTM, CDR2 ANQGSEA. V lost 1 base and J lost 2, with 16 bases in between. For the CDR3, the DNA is TGCAGCGTTGAAGCCCTGGGACTTGGATTCACAGATACGCAGTATTTT. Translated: CSVEALGLGFTDTQYF.

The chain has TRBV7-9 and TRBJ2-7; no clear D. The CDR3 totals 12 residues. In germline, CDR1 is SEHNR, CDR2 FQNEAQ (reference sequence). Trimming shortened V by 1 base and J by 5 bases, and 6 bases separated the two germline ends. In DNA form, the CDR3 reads TGTGCCAGCAGCTTAGGGTTTGACGAGCAGTACTTC. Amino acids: CASSLGFDEQYF.

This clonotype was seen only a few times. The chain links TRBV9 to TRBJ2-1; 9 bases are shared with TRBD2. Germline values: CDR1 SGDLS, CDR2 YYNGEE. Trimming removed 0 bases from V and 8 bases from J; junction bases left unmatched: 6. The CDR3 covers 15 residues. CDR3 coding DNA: TGTGCCAGCAGCGTAGTGGTTAGCGGGAGTGATGAGCAGTTCTTC. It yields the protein CASSVVVSGSDEQFF. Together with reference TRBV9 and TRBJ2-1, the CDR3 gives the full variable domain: DSGVTQTPKHLITATGQRVTLRCSPRSGDLSVYWYQQSLDQGLQFLIQYYNGEERAKGNILERFSAQQFPDLHSELNLSSLELGDSALYFCASSVVVSGSDEQFFGPGTRLTVL.

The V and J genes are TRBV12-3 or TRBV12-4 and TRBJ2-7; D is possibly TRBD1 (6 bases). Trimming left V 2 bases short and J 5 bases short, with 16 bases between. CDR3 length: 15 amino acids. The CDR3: CASSLTTGIIHEQYF. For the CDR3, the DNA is TGTGCCAGCAGTTTAACAACAGGGATAATCCACGAGCAGTACTTC.

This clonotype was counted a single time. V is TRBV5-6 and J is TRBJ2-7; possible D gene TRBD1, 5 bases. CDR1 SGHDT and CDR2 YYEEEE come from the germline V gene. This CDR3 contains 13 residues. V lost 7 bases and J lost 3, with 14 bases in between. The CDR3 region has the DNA TGTGCCAGCTCAGGCAGGGATCGCTACGAGCAGTACTTC. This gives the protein CASSGRDRYEQYF.